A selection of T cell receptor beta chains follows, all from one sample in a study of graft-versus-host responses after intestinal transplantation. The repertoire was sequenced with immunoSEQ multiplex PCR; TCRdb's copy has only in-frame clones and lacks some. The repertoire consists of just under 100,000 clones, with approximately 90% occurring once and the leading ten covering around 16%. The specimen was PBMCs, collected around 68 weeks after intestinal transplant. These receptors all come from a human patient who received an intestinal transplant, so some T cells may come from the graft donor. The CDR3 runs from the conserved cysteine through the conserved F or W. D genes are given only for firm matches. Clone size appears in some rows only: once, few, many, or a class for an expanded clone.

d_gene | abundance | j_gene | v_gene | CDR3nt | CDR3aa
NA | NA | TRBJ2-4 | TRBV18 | TGTGCCAGCTCACCACCGCAGGGAAACATTCAGTACTTC | CASSPPQGNIQYF
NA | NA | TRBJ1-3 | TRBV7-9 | TGTGCCAGCAGCTCCACAACGGACAACTCTGGAAACACCATATATTTT | CASSSTTDNSGNTIYF
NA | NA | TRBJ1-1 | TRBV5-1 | TGCGCCAGCAGCTCCCACAACCAGGGCGGGACTGAAGCTTTCTTT | CASSSHNQGGTEAFF
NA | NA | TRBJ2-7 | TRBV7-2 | TGTGCCAGCAGCGTTCAAACAGGGCCCTCCTACGAGCAGTACTTC | CASSVQTGPSYEQYF
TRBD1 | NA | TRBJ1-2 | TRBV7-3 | TGTGCCAGCAGCGCCACAGGGGAAGGAGTCTATGGCTACACCTTC | CASSATGEGVYGYTF
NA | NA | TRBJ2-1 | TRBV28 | TGTGCCAGCATCCGGGGGACTCCCTACAATGAGCAGTTCTTC | CASIRGTPYNEQFF
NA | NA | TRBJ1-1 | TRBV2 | TGTGCCAGCAGTGAAAAGGGGTCCGGTGAAGCTTTCTTT | CASSEKGSGEAFF
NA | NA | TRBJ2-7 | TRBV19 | TGTGCCAGTAGTATGAGCCCTTCCTACGAGCAGTACTTC | CASSMSPSYEQYF
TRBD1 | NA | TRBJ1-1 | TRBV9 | TGTGCCAGCAGCGACCGGACAGGAGGCGCGCGCACTGAAGCTTTCTTT | CASSDRTGGARTEAFF
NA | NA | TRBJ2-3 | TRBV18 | TGTGCCAGCTCACGTGAGGATTCTAGCACAGATACGCAGTATTTT | CASSREDSSTDTQYF
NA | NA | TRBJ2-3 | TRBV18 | TGTGCCAGCTCACCAAACTGGGGAAGCACAGATACGCAGTATTTT | CASSPNWGSTDTQYF
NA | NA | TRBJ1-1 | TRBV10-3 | TGTGCCATCAGTGACAGCGTGGCAGGGAGGTCCACTGAAGCTTTCTTT | CAISDSVAGRSTEAFF
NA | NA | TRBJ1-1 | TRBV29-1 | TGCAGCGTTGAAGAGGGCGCGGGCACTGAAGCTTTCTTT | CSVEEGAGTEAFF
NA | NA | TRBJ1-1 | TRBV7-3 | TGTGCCAGCAGCTTAGCCCCCTCGGGGGTGAACACTGAAGCTTTCTTT | CASSLAPSGVNTEAFF
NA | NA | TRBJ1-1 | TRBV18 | TGTGCCAGCTCACCGGGACTCAAAAACACTGAAGCTTTCTTT | CASSPGLKNTEAFF
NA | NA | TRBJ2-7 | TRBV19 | TGTGCCAGTAGTCCCCAGAACTCCTACGAGCAGTACTTC | CASSPQNSYEQYF
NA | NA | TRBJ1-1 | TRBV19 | TGTGCCAGTAGTACCTCAGGGCGAACTGAAGCTTTCTTT | CASSTSGRTEAFF
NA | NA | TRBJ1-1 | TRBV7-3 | TGTGCCAGCAGCTTAGGTCAGAGCATGAACACTGAAGCTTTCTTT | CASSLGQSMNTEAFF
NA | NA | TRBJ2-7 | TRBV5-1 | TGCGCCAGCAGCTTGGATGGGGTTAGCTACGAGCAGTACTTC | CASSLDGVSYEQYF
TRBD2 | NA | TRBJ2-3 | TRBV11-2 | TGTGCCAGCAGCCGGCTCGAGCGGGGGGGCACAGATACGCAGTATTTT | CASSRLERGGTDTQYF
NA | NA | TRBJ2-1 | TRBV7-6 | TGTGCCAGCGGAAGAGAATTGAGCTCCTACAATGAGCAGTTCTTC | CASGRELSSYNEQFF
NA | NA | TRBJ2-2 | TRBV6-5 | TGTGCCAGCAGTTACGCAGGGCGGGGCGGGGAGCTGTTTTTT | CASSYAGRGGELFF
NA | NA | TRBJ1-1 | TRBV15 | TGTGCCACCAGCAGAGACGACAGTGCCACCACTGAAGCTTTCTTT | CATSRDDSATTEAFF
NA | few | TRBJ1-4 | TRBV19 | TGTGCCAGTAGTATAGCCGGAGGAGCTAATGAAAAACTGTTTTTT | CASSIAGGANEKLFF
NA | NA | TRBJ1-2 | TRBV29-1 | TGCAGCGTTGTTGGCAGTCAATATGGCTACACCTTC | CSVVGSQYGYTF
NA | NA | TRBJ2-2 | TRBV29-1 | TGCAGCGTTTGGATGGACCGAACACCGGGGGAGCTGTTTTTT | CSVWMDRTPGELFF
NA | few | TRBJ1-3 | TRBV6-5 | TGTGCCAGCAGGGGGGCGGATATCGGAAACACCATATATTTT | CASRGADIGNTIYF
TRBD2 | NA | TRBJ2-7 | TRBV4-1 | TGCGCCAGCAGCCAAGAAGAAGCGGGGTGGGAGCAGTACTTC | CASSQEEAGWEQYF
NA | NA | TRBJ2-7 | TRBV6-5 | TGTGCCAGCAGTTACCGGGACAATTCCTACGAGCAGTACTTC | CASSYRDNSYEQYF
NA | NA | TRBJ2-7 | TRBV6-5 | TGTGCCAGCAGTTACGGGAACGGGCCGGTATCCTACGAGCAGTACTTC | CASSYGNGPVSYEQYF
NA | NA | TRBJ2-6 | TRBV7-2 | TGTGCCAGCAGCTTACGGTTCTCTGGGGCCAACGTCCTGACTTTC | CASSLRFSGANVLTF
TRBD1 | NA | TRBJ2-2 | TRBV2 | TGTGCCAGCAGTGTTGAGACAGGGACCACCGGGGAGCTGTTTTTT | CASSVETGTTGELFF
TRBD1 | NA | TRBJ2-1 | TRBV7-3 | TGTGCCAGCAGCCCTGGGACAGGGCCTTACAATGAGCAGTTCTTC | CASSPGTGPYNEQFF
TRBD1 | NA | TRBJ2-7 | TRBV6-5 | TGTGCCAGCAGCCCGACAGGGTACGAGCAGTACTTC | CASSPTGYEQYF
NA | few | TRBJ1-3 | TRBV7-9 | TGTGCCAGCAGCTTGGGGGCCGCCTCTGGAAACACCATATATTTT | CASSLGAASGNTIYF
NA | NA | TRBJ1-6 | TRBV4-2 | TGTGCCAGCAGCCAACGCCTGGGCGGGGTAGGAGAGTCAAGCGATTCACCCCTCCACTTT | CASSQRLGGVGESSDSPLHF
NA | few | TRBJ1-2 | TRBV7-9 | TGTGCCAGCAGCTTAGTAGGAAACTATGGCTACACCTTC | CASSLVGNYGYTF
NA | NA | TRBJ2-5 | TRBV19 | TGTGCCAACCCTCGACTGGAGGGAGAGACCCAGTACTTC | CANPRLEGETQYF
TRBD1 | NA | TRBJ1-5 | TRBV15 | TGTGCCACCAGCTCCAGACAGGGGAATCAGCCCCAGCATTTT | CATSSRQGNQPQHF
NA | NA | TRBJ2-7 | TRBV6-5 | TGTGCCAGCAGGGGGACTTCCTACTCCTACGAGCAGTACTTC | CASRGTSYSYEQYF
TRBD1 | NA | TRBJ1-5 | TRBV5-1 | TGCGCCAGCAGCTTAGCAGGGGGGCGCAATCAGCCCCAGCATTTT | CASSLAGGRNQPQHF
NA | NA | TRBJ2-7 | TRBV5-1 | TGCGCCAGCAGCTTGGCCGTGTTAGGAACCTCCTACGAGCAGTACTTC | CASSLAVLGTSYEQYF